The sequence of this T cell receptor beta chain was determined in a study of T cell repertoires in cytomegalovirus infection. Notes on the study in general: HLA-C-restricted TCR beta clonotypes specific for CMV led the ex vivo response.

TCRdb used MiXCR to reprocess the reads, holding one entry per CDR3 protein. The sample has 900,000 to 950,000 distinct CDR3 sequences; roughly 30% are singletons. A note on this clonotype: Its antigen is unidentified.

This clonotype was obtained from a human donor in good health (CMV status not recorded). Some clones in this sample may be carry-over from other donors' samples. Sequences were derived from cultured CD8+ T cells from PBMCs, sampled from culture after CMV antigen stimulation.

The CDR3 here is CASSQGTTSNEQFF. DNA of the CDR3: TGCGCCAGCAGCCAAGGAACGACTTCTAATGAGCAGTTCTTC. The chain links TRBV4-1 to TRBJ2-1; D is unclear. The CDR3 spans 14 residues. V was clipped by 1 base and J by 7 bases, with 11 bases between them. Germline CDR1 and CDR2: MGHRA and YSYEKL.